This T cell receptor (beta chain) was recovered during a study of shared clonotypes between healthy human individuals. Study outcomes and limitations: How much donors shared clonotypes was expected to be affected by sequencing depth. Clonotypes shared by all four donors outscored non-shared clonotypes in generation probability.

The DNA input per sorted-subset replicate PCR was 200 ng, corresponding to some 30,000 T cell genomes. Sequencing used immunoSEQ multiplex PCR; TCRdb keeps in-frame clones, though not all of them. The sample contains 900,000 to 1,200,000 clones, around 82% of which appear only once. There are 14 residues in the CDR3. CDR1 is SGHAT, CDR2 FQNNGV, per germline. V lost 6 bases to trimming and J lost 2 bases, with 8 bases between them. Healthy HIV-negative adults without recent acute infections or vaccinations served as donors. A word on this clone: Antigen specificity is unknown.

Sequenced: memory CD4+ T cells from PBMCs. Subset given: CD45RA-negative fraction. The chain is built from TRBV11-2 and TRBJ2-6; D might be TRBD1 or TRBD2, each matching 6 bases. This clonotype originated in a man between 18 and 29 years old in good health. Some clones in this sample may be carry-over from other donors' samples. CDR3 sequence reads: CASRRGAGANVLTF. DNA of the CDR3: TGTGCCAGCAGGAGGGGGGCTGGGGCCAACGTCCTGACTTTC.